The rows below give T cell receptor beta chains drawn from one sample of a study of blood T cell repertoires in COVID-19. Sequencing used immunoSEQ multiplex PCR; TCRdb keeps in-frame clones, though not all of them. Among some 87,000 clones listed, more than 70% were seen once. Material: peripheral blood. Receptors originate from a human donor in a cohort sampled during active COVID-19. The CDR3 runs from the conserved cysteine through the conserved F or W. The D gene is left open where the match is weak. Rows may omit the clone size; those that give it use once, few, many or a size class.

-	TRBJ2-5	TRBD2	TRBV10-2	CASSRLAGGPGKKTQYF	TGCGCCAGCAGCAGACTAGCGGGGGGGCCGGGCAAGAAGACCCAGTACTTC
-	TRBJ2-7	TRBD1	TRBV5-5	CASSPETGGFYEQYF	TGTGCCAGCAGCCCAGAGACAGGGGGCTTTTACGAGCAGTACTTC
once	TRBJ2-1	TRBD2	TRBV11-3	CASSSAGTSAYNEQFF	TGTGCCAGCAGCTCCGCCGGGACTAGCGCCTACAATGAGCAGTTCTTC
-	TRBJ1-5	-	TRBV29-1	CSVGGGRGSNQPQHF	TGCAGCGTTGGAGGAGGCAGGGGAAGCAATCAGCCCCAGCATTTT
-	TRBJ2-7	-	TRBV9	CASSVEQEPSYEQYF	TGTGCCAGCAGCGTAGAACAGGAACCCTCCTACGAGCAGTACTTC
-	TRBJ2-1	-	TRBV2	CASSEEGPSYNEQFF	TGTGCCAGCAGTGAAGAGGGGCCCTCCTACAATGAGCAGTTCTTC
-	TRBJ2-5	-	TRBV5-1	CASSFTGSIETQYF	TGCGCCAGCAGCTTCACTGGGAGTATAGAGACCCAGTACTTC
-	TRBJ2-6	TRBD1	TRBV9	CASSNGRDRAGANVLTF	TGTGCCAGCAGCAACGGCCGGGACAGGGCTGGGGCCAACGTCCTGACTTTC
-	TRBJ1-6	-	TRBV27	CASRTRGEENSPLHF	TGTGCCAGCAGAACCAGGGGCGAGGAAAATTCACCCCTCCACTTT
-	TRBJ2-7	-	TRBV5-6	CASSPSARIRVSYEQYF	TGTGCCAGCAGCCCCTCCGCAAGGATCAGGGTTTCCTACGAGCAGTACTTC
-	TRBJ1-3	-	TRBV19	CASSLTGFGNTIYF	TGTGCCAGTAGCCTTACAGGCTTCGGAAACACCATATATTTT
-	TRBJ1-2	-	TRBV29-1	CSAPQGYGYTF	TGCAGCGCACCCCAGGGCTATGGCTACACCTTC
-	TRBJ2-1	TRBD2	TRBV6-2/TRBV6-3	CASSSTSGGKNEQFF	TGTGCCAGCAGTTCGACTAGCGGGGGAAAGAATGAGCAGTTCTTC
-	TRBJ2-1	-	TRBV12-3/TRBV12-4	CASSFTGNEQFF	TGTGCCAGCAGTTTCACAGGGAATGAGCAGTTCTTC
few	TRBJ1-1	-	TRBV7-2	CASRQGSGSTEAFF	TGTGCCAGCAGGCAGGGAAGCGGGAGCACTGAAGCTTTCTTT
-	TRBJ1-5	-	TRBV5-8	CASSLRDGNQPQHF	TGTGCCAGCAGCCTCCGAGACGGGAATCAGCCCCAGCATTTT
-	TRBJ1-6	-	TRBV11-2	CASSFGQKGSPLHF	TGTGCCAGCAGCTTCGGACAGAAGGGTTCACCCCTCCACTTT
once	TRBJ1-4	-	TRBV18	CASSPGGTNEKLFF	TGTGCCAGCTCACCGGGGGGAACTAATGAAAAACTGTTTTTT
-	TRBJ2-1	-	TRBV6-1	CASSVQGSSSYNEQFF	TGTGCCAGCAGTGTCCAGGGTTCGAGCTCCTACAATGAGCAGTTCTTC
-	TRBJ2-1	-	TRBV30	CAWSQRGVTEQFF	TGTGCCTGGAGCCAACGGGGTGTGACGGAGCAGTTCTTC
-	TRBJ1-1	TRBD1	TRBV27	CASSLYGQGEAFF	TGTGCCAGCAGTTTATACGGACAGGGTGAAGCTTTCTTT
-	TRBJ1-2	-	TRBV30	CAWSVPDRFNYGYTF	TGTGCCTGGAGTGTCCCGGACAGATTTAACTATGGCTACACCTTC
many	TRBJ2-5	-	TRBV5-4	CASSLEGEGTQYF	TGTGCCAGCAGCTTGGAGGGGGAAGGGACCCAGTACTTC
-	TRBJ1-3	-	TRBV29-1	CSGQMNSGNTIYF	TGCAGCGGACAGATGAACTCTGGAAACACCATATATTTT
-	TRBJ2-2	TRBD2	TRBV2	CASSFGSGGNTGELFF	TGTGCCAGCAGTTTTGGTAGCGGGGGGAACACCGGGGAGCTGTTTTTT
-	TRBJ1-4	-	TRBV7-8	CASSLQGSATNEKLFF	TGTGCCAGCAGCTTACAGGGATCTGCAACTAATGAAAAACTGTTTTTT
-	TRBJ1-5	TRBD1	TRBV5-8	CASSPSQGVSNQPQHF	TGTGCCAGCAGCCCCAGCCAGGGGGTCAGCAATCAGCCCCAGCATTTT
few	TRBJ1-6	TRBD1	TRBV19	CASSIQGANSPLHF	TGTGCCAGTAGTATTCAGGGGGCCAATTCACCCCTCCACTTT
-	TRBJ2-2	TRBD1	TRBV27	CASSSSGTVLTGELFF	TGTGCCAGCAGTTCGTCCGGGACAGTTCTCACCGGGGAGCTGTTTTTT
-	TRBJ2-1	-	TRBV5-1	CASSLGRGGVNEQFF	TGCGCCAGCAGCTTGGGGAGAGGGGGTGTAAATGAGCAGTTCTTC
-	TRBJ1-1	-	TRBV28	CASTSLADAFF	TGTGCCAGCACTTCTTTGGCAGATGCTTTCTTT
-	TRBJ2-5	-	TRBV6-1	CASSEFTGETQYF	TGTGCCAGCAGTGAATTTACAGGGGAGACCCAGTACTTC
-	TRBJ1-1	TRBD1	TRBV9	CASSGDTGGDTEAFF	TGTGCCAGCAGCGGCGACACAGGGGGGGACACTGAAGCTTTCTTT
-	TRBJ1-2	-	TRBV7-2	CASSFMGPAYGYTF	TGTGCCAGCAGCTTTATGGGGCCCGCCTATGGCTACACCTTC
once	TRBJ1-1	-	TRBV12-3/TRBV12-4	CASSQAPHTEAFF	TGTGCCAGCAGCCAGGCCCCGCACACTGAAGCTTTCTTT
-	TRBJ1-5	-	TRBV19	CASSIGGKGDGQPQHF	TGTGCCAGTAGTATAGGAGGAAAGGGAGACGGTCAGCCCCAGCATTTT
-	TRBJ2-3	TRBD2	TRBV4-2	CASSHTTSGLDTQYF	TGTGCCAGCAGCCATACGACTAGCGGCTTAGATACGCAGTATTTT
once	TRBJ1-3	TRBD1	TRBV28	CASSLTGTAGNTIYF	TGTGCCAGCAGTTTAACAGGGACAGCTGGAAACACCATATATTTT
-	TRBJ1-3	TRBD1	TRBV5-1	CASSDGQENTIYF	TGCGCCAGCAGCGATGGACAGGAAAACACCATATATTTT
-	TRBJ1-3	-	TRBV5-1	CASFDRSSGNTIYF	TGCGCCAGCTTTGACAGGTCCTCTGGAAACACCATATATTTT
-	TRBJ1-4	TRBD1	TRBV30	CAWSLGQANEKLFF	TGTGCCTGGAGCCTGGGACAGGCAAATGAAAAACTGTTTTTT
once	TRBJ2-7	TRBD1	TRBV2	CASSEGTVYLYEQYF	TGTGCCAGCAGCGAAGGGACAGTCTACCTCTACGAGCAGTACTTC
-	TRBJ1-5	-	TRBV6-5	CASRPSRTRGLPQHF	TGTGCCAGCAGGCCATCCCGGACCAGGGGTTTGCCCCAGCATTTT
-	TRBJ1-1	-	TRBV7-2	CASSLRGLGLGRGSEAFF	TGTGCCAGCAGCTTACGGGGACTTGGACTTGGGCGGGGATCCGAAGCTTTCTTT
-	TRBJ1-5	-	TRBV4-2	CASSQDWRGGDNQPQHF	TGTGCCAGCAGCCAAGATTGGCGGGGAGGAGACAATCAGCCCCAGCATTTT
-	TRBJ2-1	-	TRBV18	CASSPRRILGNEQFF	TGTGCCAGCTCACCACGGCGGATCTTAGGCAATGAGCAGTTCTTC
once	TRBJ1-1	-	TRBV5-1	CASSYQQQNTEAFF	TGCGCCAGCAGCTACCAACAGCAGAACACTGAAGCTTTCTTT
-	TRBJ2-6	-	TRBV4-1	CASSNVNFGANVLTF	TGCGCCAGCAGCAATGTCAACTTCGGGGCCAACGTCCTGACTTTC
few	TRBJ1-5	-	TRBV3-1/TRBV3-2	CASSQDPRIRGFSLNQPQHF	TGTGCCAGCAGCCAAGATCCCCGGATCAGGGGCTTTTCTCTCAATCAGCCCCAGCATTTT
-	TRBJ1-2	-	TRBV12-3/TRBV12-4	CAIGRDIGYTF	TGTGCCATAGGCCGGGACATCGGCTACACCTTC
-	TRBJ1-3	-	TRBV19	CASSSRGGSGNTIYF	TGTGCCAGCTCATCGCGGGGGGGCTCTGGAAACACCATATATTTT
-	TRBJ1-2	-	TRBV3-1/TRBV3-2	CASSQVVRSGGYTF	TGTGCCAGCAGCCAAGTTGTTAGGTCAGGAGGCTACACCTTC
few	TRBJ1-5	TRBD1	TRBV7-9	CASSLKGGSNQPQHF	TGTGCCAGCAGCCTTAAAGGGGGCAGCAATCAGCCCCAGCATTTT
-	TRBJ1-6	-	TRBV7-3	CASSQTGSNSPLHF	TGTGCCAGCAGCCAGACAGGTTCTAATTCACCCCTCCACTTT
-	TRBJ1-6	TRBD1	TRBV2	CASTGQGSYNSPLHF	TGTGCCAGCACCGGACAGGGCTCCTATAATTCACCCCTCCACTTT
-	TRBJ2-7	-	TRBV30	CAWSKDRPYEQYF	TGTGCCTGGAGTAAAGACAGGCCCTACGAGCAGTACTTC
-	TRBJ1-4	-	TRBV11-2	CASSGGENEKLFF	TGTGCCAGCAGCGGAGGAGAAAATGAAAAACTGTTTTTT
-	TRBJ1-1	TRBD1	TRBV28	CAVRSDRGLPEAFF	TGTGCCGTCCGGTCCGACAGGGGGCTTCCTGAAGCTTTCTTT
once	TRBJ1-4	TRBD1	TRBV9	CASSPRTGMGEKLFF	TGTGCCAGCAGCCCCCGGACAGGGATGGGGGAAAAACTGTTTTTT
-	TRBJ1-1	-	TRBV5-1	CASREGQVNTEAFF	TGCGCCAGCAGGGAGGGGCAGGTGAACACTGAAGCTTTCTTT